A single sample is the source of the 17 T cell receptor beta chains below, sequenced in a study of metastatic and nonmetastatic thyroid tumors. TCRdb re-called the PCR reads via MiXCR. The sample lists fewer than 30,000 clones, 15% occurring once. None of the patients had undergone any treatment ahead of thyroid surgery. The source material was blood. All receptors come from a female donor with papillary thyroid cancer or a benign thyroid nodule (not recorded which). Some clones in this sample may be carry-over from other donors' samples.

The CDR3 DNA reads as TGTGCCAGCAGACCCGGGGTAGCGAGTGGTGAGCAGTTCTTC. Translated, it gives CASRPGVASGEQFF. The V call is TRBV12-3 or TRBV12-4, the J call TRBJ2-1; D possibly corresponds to TRBD2 (5 bases). The CDR3 is 14 amino acids. Between the trimmed V and J ends, which lost 6 bases and 9 bases, there was a span of 18 bases.

This clone was counted ten times or more. The chain employs TRBV2 and TRBJ2-5; D may be TRBD2 (5 bases). This CDR3 is 13 amino acids long. The V gene's germline CDR1 is SNHLY and CDR2 FYNNEI. Trimming shortened V by 2 bases and J by 5 bases, and 9 bases separated the two germline ends. This CDR3 is CASSENRGETQYF. The CDR3 bases are TGTGCCAGCAGTGAAAACCGCGGGGAGACCCAGTACTTC.

V and J are TRBV30 and TRBJ2-1; D is ambiguous. Trimming took off 2 bases at V and 8 bases at J, with 10 bases between the two ends. Germline assignment: CDR1 GTSNPN and CDR2 SVGIG (reference sequence). The CDR3 sequence is 12 residues long. CDR3 in DNA: TGTGCCTGGAGTAGGCTGGTAGATGAGCAGTTCTTC. Its protein product is CAWSRLVDEQFF. Complete variable domain (other parts from reference TRBV30 and TRBJ2-1): SQTIHQWPATLVQPVGSPLSLECTVEGTSNPNLYWYRQAAGRGLQLLFYSVGIGQISSEVPQNLSASRPQDRQFILSSKKLLLSDSGFYLCAWSRLVDEQFFGPGTRLTVL.

Within the sample, this clone is medium-sized. The J gene is TRBJ2-7, the V gene TRBV20-1, with 11 bases fitting TRBD2. Trimming cost V 5 bases and J 2 bases; bases outside gene matches: 11. Germline V gene data show CDR1 as DFQATT and CDR2 as SNEGSKA (reference sequence). CDR3 length: 16 amino acids. This CDR3 reads CSALSGRALFPYEQYF. The CDR3, as DNA: TGCAGTGCTCTTAGCGGGAGGGCCTTATTCCCCTACGAGCAGTACTTC.

Relative to its sample, this clone is medium-sized. The chain is built from TRBV12-3 or TRBV12-4 and TRBJ2-7, with 8 positions matching TRBD1. CDR3 length: 14 residues. J was trimmed by 0 bases and V by 6 bases; bases with no gene match: 4. CDR3 loop: CASSWTGPSYEQYF. CDR3 nucleotide sequence: TGTGCCAGCAGCTGGACAGGGCCCTCCTACGAGCAGTACTTC.

This clone was picked up many times. This rearrangement joins TRBV6-1 to TRBJ2-1, with 8 nucleotides matching TRBD1. The CDR3 length is 15 residues. Per the germline V gene, CDR1 is MNHNS and CDR2 is SASEGT. V lost 6 bases, J lost 2 bases, and 6 bases stayed unmatched. The CDR3 region has the DNA TGTGCCAGCAGGCCCGGACAGGGTACCTACAATGAGCAGTTCTTC. Translated: CASRPGQGTYNEQFF.

This clone is categorized as medium-sized. The chain is built from TRBV6-1 and TRBJ2-7; D is unresolved. This CDR3 has 15 amino acids. Germline assignment: CDR1 MNHNS and CDR2 SASEGT. Trimming removed 5 bases at V and 2 bases at J, with 16 bases between. CDR3 nucleotides: TGTGCCAGCAGTCGGGCCGGACGCGTAGCCTACGAGCAGTACTTC. Its translation is CASSRAGRVAYEQYF.

Comments on this clone: With a much larger clone just one base away, this may be a read error. The rearrangement joins TRBV5-5 to TRBJ2-5; no firm D call. The CDR3 length is 10 residues. Trimming shortened V by 7 bases and J by 6 bases, and 7 bases separated the two germline ends. Germline V gene data show CDR1 as SGHKS and CDR2 as YYEKEE (reference sequence). The CDR3 DNA follows: TGTGCCAGCGTGAGGAAGACCCAGTACTTC. Its protein is CASVRKTQYF.

The sample holds many counts of this clone. The rearrangement uses TRBV6-1 and TRBJ2-4; unclear D gene. Between the trimmed V and J ends, which lost 4 bases and 1 base, there was a span of 2 bases. CDR3 length: 12 amino acids. Germline CDR1 reads MNHNS; CDR2 reads SASEGT. This CDR3 reads CASSGAKNIQYF. As DNA, the CDR3 is TGTGCCAGCAGTGGGGCCAAAAACATTCAGTACTTC.

This clone has just a few counts. At one end, the junction sequence differs from germline, possibly due to a read error. The CDR3: CASSAGTSGTYTQYF. The CDR3 nucleotides read TGTGCCAGCAGTGCCGGGACTAGTGGCACATATACGCAGTATTTT. The chain employs TRBV6-4 and TRBJ2-3; 8 nucleotides agree with TRBD2. CDR3 size: 15 residues. Per germline, CDR1 MRHNA and CDR2 SNTAGT.

This clone was seen a few times. The CDR3 here is CASSYFRREQYF. The CDR3 region has the DNA TGTGCCAGCAGTTATTTTCGTCGCGAGCAGTACTTC. This chain joins TRBV28 and TRBJ2-7; the D is unclear. Germline values: CDR1 MDHEN, CDR2 SYDVKM. The CDR3 sequence is 12 residues long. V lost 4 bases and J 6 bases, leaving 10 bases between the germline ends.

This clone was recorded a few times. V is TRBV6-6 and J is TRBJ1-3; 7 positions agree with TRBD1. The germline gives CDR1 MNHNY, CDR2 SVGAGI (reference sequence). V lost 1 base, J lost 0 bases, and 3 bases stayed unmatched. The length of the CDR3 is 16 residues. The CDR3 coding sequence is TGTGCCAGCAGTTACTGGGGACAGTTCTCTGGAAACACCATATATTTT. Its translation is CASSYWGQFSGNTIYF.

This clone was seen repeatedly, ten times or more. The rearrangement uses TRBV15 and TRBJ1-1; maybe TRBD1 (5 bases). The germline CDR1 and CDR2 sequences are LNHNV and YYDKDF (reference sequence). The CDR3 length is 13 residues. Trimming removed 6 bases from V and 4 bases from J, with 12 bases in between. The CDR3 DNA reads TGTGCCACCAGGAGGGCAGGGCTCACTGAAGCTTTCTTT. It translates to CATRRAGLTEAFF.

This clone is medium-sized within its sample. This sequence joins TRBV28 and TRBJ1-3; D is undetermined. Germline loops: CDR1 MDHEN, CDR2 SYDVKM. The CDR3 covers 16 residues. V lost 5 bases and J 0 bases, leaving 14 bases between the germline ends. The CDR3 sequence is CASSLPPGSSGNTIYF. DNA of the CDR3: TGTGCCAGCAGTCTCCCCCCGGGGAGCTCTGGAAACACCATATATTTT.

This clone has ten or more counts. V gene TRBV15 combines with J gene TRBJ2-7; no clear D gene. V lost 4 bases to trimming and J lost 4 bases, with 5 bases between them. This CDR3 spans 11 amino acids. Germline V gene data show CDR1 as LNHNV and CDR2 as YYDKDF (reference sequence). CDR3 DNA: TGTGCCACCAGCAATCTTTACGAGCAGTACTTC. Protein product: CATSNLYEQYF.

This clone was observed many times. J is TRBJ2-2 and V is TRBV2; tentatively, D is TRBD1 (5 bases). V lost 4 bases, J lost 6 bases, and 9 bases lay in between. This CDR3 spans 13 amino acids. The V gene's germline CDR1 is SNHLY and CDR2 FYNNEI. DNA of the CDR3: TGTGCCAGCAGTGGCAGGGCTCCCGGGGAGCTGTTTTTT. It yields the protein CASSGRAPGELFF.

The rearrangement joins TRBV15 to TRBJ2-1; 10 bases agree with TRBD1. Trimming cost V 2 bases and J 9 bases; bases outside gene matches: 13. There are 17 residues in the CDR3. Germline assignment: CDR1 LNHNV and CDR2 YYDKDF (reference sequence). As DNA, the CDR3 is TGTGCCACCAGCAGATTGGACATGCTGGACAGGGGGATTGAGCAGTTCTTC. Protein product: CATSRLDMLDRGIEQFF.